The source of this T cell receptor beta chain is a study of T cell repertoires in cytomegalovirus infection. V lost 2 bases to trimming and J lost 1 base; unmatched junction nucleotides: 6. Germline loops: CDR1 DFQATT, CDR2 SNEGSKA (reference sequence). There are 16 residues in the CDR3. TCRdb itself ran the reads through MiXCR, one entry per CDR3 protein. Here the sample spans hundreds of thousands of distinct CDR3 sequences, about 9.2% being singletons. This clonotype was detected many times. The gene calls are TRBV20-1 and TRBJ2-3; 10 positions match TRBD1. The TCR originated in a human donor in good health (CMV status not recorded). Some clones in this sample may be carry-over from other donors' samples. Specimen: PBMCs. CDR3 residues: CSARSRTGGRTDTQYF. CDR3 DNA: TGCAGTGCTAGATCCCGGACAGGGGGTCGCACAGATACGCAGTATTTT.